One sample yielded the 30 T cell receptor beta chains listed below, sequenced in a study of cytomegalovirus exposure and HLA in healthy donors. 13 Jbeta primers and 60 Vbeta primers were used for the PCR. Profiled with immunoSEQ multiplex PCR; TCRdb holds only in-frame clones, not every one. The data hold approximately 150,000 clones, with approximately 79% observed a single time. The sequenced sample was PBMCs. Every receptor here comes from a man between 35 and 55 years old in good health and CMV-seronegative.

V usage is TRBV6-5 and J usage is TRBJ1-2, with TRBD1 as a possible D gene (6 bases). The CDR3 length is 13 residues. V gave up 5 bases and J gave up 12 bases, with 19 bases separating them. Germline V CDR1 and CDR2: MNHEY, SVGAGI. The CDR3 bases are TGTGCCAGCAGTGAAGGGGGGGGAGTCGAGCACACCTTC. It specifies CASSEGGGVEHTF.

The chain uses TRBV9 and TRBJ2-1; no reliable D call. V was cut by 4 bases and J by 0 bases, with 8 bases left in between. In germline, CDR1 is SGDLS, CDR2 YYNGEE. The CDR3 covers 14 residues. This chain's CDR3 is CASSPSSSYNEQFF. CDR3 coding DNA: TGTGCCAGCAGCCCCTCCAGCTCCTACAATGAGCAGTTCTTC.

This rearrangement joins TRBV11-2 to TRBJ1-4, with 12 bases fitting TRBD1. Germline V CDR1 and CDR2: SGHAT, FQNNGV. This CDR3 has 18 residues. V dropped 6 bases and J dropped 2; count of bases not matched to a gene: 10. The DNA of the CDR3 is TGTGCCAGCAGGAGGGACAGGGGGCCTGGTTTTACTAATGAAAAACTGTTTTTT. Encoded protein: CASRRDRGPGFTNEKLFF. The full variable domain, its missing parts supplied by reference TRBV11-2 and TRBJ1-4, is EAGVAQSPRYKIIEKRQSVAFWCNPISGHATLYWYQQILGQGPKLLIQFQNNGVVDDSQLPKDRFSAERLKGVDSTLKIQPAKLEDSAVYLCASRRDRGPGFTNEKLFFGSGTQLSVL.

The chain uses TRBV27 and TRBJ1-6, with unresolved D. This CDR3 contains 14 residues. Looked up from germline, CDR1 is MNHEY and CDR2 is SMNVEV (reference sequence). Trimming stripped 6 bases from V and 0 bases from J, with 6 bases between. CDR3 region: CASRGSSYNSPLHF. CDR3 DNA sequence: TGTGCCAGCAGGGGGAGCTCCTATAATTCACCCCTCCACTTT.

V gene TRBV20-1 combines with J gene TRBJ2-7; D is possibly TRBD2 (6 bases). Germline V gene sequence: CDR1 DFQATT, CDR2 SNEGSKA (reference sequence). This CDR3 contains 11 residues. The germline V and J ends were trimmed by 4 bases and 7 bases, with 11 bases remaining between them. CDR3 amino acids: CSAKAGKEQYF. The DNA for the CDR3 is TGCAGTGCTAAGGCGGGGAAAGAGCAGTACTTC.

This chain joins TRBV5-1 and TRBJ2-1; TRBD2 might be the D (5 bases). This CDR3 spans 14 amino acids. The V and J ends lost 5 bases and 2 bases respectively, with 11 bases between them. Germline CDR1 is SGHRS and CDR2 is YFSETQ. The CDR3: CASRVTSTYNEQFF. In DNA, the CDR3 is TGCGCCAGCAGGGTAACTAGTACCTACAATGAGCAGTTCTTC.

The chain employs TRBV18 and TRBJ1-2, with TRBD1 matching over 7 bases. Germline CDR1 reads KGHSH; CDR2 reads LQKENI. The CDR3 covers 14 residues. The ends lost 3 bases at V and 3 bases at J; junction bases unmatched: 4. Written as DNA, the CDR3 is TGTGCCAGCTCACCCTTGGGACAGCACTATGGCTACACCTTC. This codes for CASSPLGQHYGYTF.

This clone was detected only once. V and J are TRBV7-8 and TRBJ1-5; 7 nucleotides match TRBD1. This CDR3 spans 18 amino acids. Per germline, CDR1 SGHVS and CDR2 FQNEAQ. With 5 bases clipped from V and 2 bases from J, the junction kept 15 bases outside the gene matches. The CDR3 DNA follows: TGTGCCAGCAGCCCCGGGACAGCAACTCCCTTCCGCAATCAGCCCCAGCATTTT. Translated, it gives CASSPGTATPFRNQPQHF.

The chain is built from TRBV7-2 and TRBJ2-3; 8 bases are a match to TRBD1. The CDR3 is made up of 16 amino acids. Germline lookup yields CDR1 SGHTA and CDR2 FQGNSA. After removal of 1 base from V and 2 bases from J, the junction contained 5 bases not matched to a gene. CDR3: CASSLGGTGLTDTQYF. In DNA, the CDR3 is TGTGCCAGCAGCTTAGGAGGGACAGGACTCACAGATACGCAGTATTTT.

The genes are TRBV4-1 and TRBJ2-7, with TRBD1 identical over 11 bases. The CDR3 has 18 amino acids. The trim removed 1 base at V and 6 bases at J, leaving 14 bases unmatched. Germline V gene lookup returns CDR1 MGHRA and CDR2 YSYEKL. DNA for the CDR3: TGCGCCAGCAGCCAAGGCGGGATCATAGGACAGGGGGCTGGCGAGCAGTACTTC. This codes for CASSQGGIIGQGAGEQYF.

The rearrangement uses TRBV4-1 and TRBJ2-7; 7 nucleotides line up with TRBD1. The J segment lost 3 bases and the V segment lost 1 base, leaving 3 bases of the junction unmatched. This CDR3 has 14 residues. The V gene's germline CDR1 is MGHRA and CDR2 YSYEKL. CDR3 nucleotide sequence: TGCGCCAGCAGCCAAGCTAACAGGGGCTACGAGCAGTACTTC. Translation: CASSQANRGYEQYF.

CDR3 in amino acids: CASSRATGPSYEQYF. CDR3 coding DNA: TGTGCCAGCAGCCGGGCCACAGGACCCTCGTACGAGCAGTACTTC. The V and J genes are TRBV11-1 and TRBJ2-7; TRBD1 might be the D (5 bases). This CDR3 spans 15 amino acids. V lost 5 bases and J 4 bases, leaving 18 bases between the germline ends. Germline V gene data show CDR1 as SGHAT and CDR2 as FQDESV (reference sequence).

The rearrangement uses TRBV6-5 and TRBJ1-1; tentative D call: TRBD1 (5 bases). This CDR3 has 15 amino acids. Trimming stripped 4 bases from V and 3 bases from J, with 15 bases between. Germline V lookup: CDR1 MNHEY, CDR2 SVGAGI. The CDR3 sequence is CASSSSGSLDTEAFF. The CDR3 bases are TGTGCCAGCAGTTCGTCAGGGTCGTTGGACACTGAAGCTTTCTTT.

The chain employs TRBV7-3 and TRBJ1-1; 10 nucleotides agree with TRBD1. V dropped 5 bases and J dropped 0; count of bases not matched to a gene: 9. Germline V gene data show CDR1 as SGHTA and CDR2 as FQGTGA. The CDR3 extends over 17 amino acids. This chain's CDR3 is CASSPTGGLSMNTEAFF. The CDR3 DNA is TGTGCCAGCAGCCCGACAGGGGGCCTTTCCATGAACACTGAAGCTTTCTTT.

The chain couples TRBV19 to TRBJ2-2; D call uncertain. V gave up 1 base and J gave up 7 bases, with 4 bases separating them. There are 12 residues in the CDR3. The germline CDR1 and CDR2 sequences are LNHDA and SQIVND (reference sequence). Here the CDR3 reads CASSIAVGELFF. The CDR3 bases are TGTGCCAGTAGTATAGCCGTCGGGGAGCTGTTTTTT. Filled out from reference TRBV19 and TRBJ2-2, the complete variable domain reads DGGITQSPKYLFRKEGQNVTLSCEQNLNHDAMYWYRQDPGQGLRLIYYSQIVNDFQKGDIAEGYSVSREKKESFPLTVTSAQKNPTAFYLCASSIAVGELFFGEGSRLTVL.

This chain links TRBV29-1 with TRBJ2-7, with D possibly matching TRBD2 (6 bases). Germline CDR1 SQVTM, CDR2 ANQGSEA. Trimming removed 3 bases at V and 0 bases at J, with 9 bases between. This CDR3 comprises 13 residues. CDR3 in amino acids: CSVDGEASYEQYF. The CDR3, as DNA: TGCAGCGTTGACGGGGAGGCCTCCTACGAGCAGTACTTC.

V and J are TRBV9 and TRBJ2-1, with TRBD1 identical over 7 bases. The CDR3 runs 15 residues. The J segment lost 2 bases and the V segment lost 4 bases, leaving 6 bases of the junction unmatched. Germline loops: CDR1 SGDLS, CDR2 YYNGEE. As DNA, the CDR3 is TGTGCCAGCAGCTCCCGGGGACAGACCTACAATGAGCAGTTCTTC. Its protein is CASSSRGQTYNEQFF.

The chain joins TRBV5-6 to TRBJ2-5; tentative D call: TRBD2 (5 bases). V was pared by 1 base and J by 12 bases, with 16 bases between. The CDR3 totals 13 residues. Germline CDR1 is SGHDT and CDR2 is YYEEEE. CDR3: CASSLPKTGSEYF. The CDR3 DNA follows: TGTGCCAGCAGCTTGCCCAAAACGGGGTCAGAGTACTTC. Together with reference TRBV5-6 and TRBJ2-5, the CDR3 gives the full variable domain: DAGVTQSPTHLIKTRGQQVTLRCSPKSGHDTVSWYQQALGQGPQFIFQYYEEEERQRGNFPDRFSGHQFPNYSSELNVNALLLGDSALYLCASSLPKTGSEYFGPGTRLLVL.

This clone turned up a few times. The rearrangement uses TRBV5-4 and TRBJ2-1; no firm D call. Looked up from germline, CDR1 is SGHNT and CDR2 is YYREEE (reference sequence). V was trimmed by 1 base and J by 6 bases, leaving 5 bases between them. There are 12 residues in the CDR3. The DNA for the CDR3 is TGTGCCAGCAGCTTGACAGCCAATGAGCAGTTCTTC. Protein sequence: CASSLTANEQFF.

The chain recombines TRBV9 with TRBJ2-1; a weak D match, TRBD2 (6 bases). Per the germline V gene, CDR1 is SGDLS and CDR2 is YYNGEE. The CDR3 has 15 residues. V lost 4 bases and J 7 bases, leaving 18 bases between the germline ends. Written as DNA, the CDR3 is TGTGCCAGCAGCCCCGTAGGACCTCGGGGGAATGAGCAGTTCTTC. Amino acid sequence: CASSPVGPRGNEQFF.

The chain couples TRBV30 to TRBJ2-7; a possible D gene is TRBD2 (6 bases). The germline gives CDR1 GTSNPN, CDR2 SVGIG (reference sequence). V was clipped by 1 base and J by 5 bases, with 15 bases between them. The CDR3 runs to 14 residues. The CDR3 nucleotides read TGTGCCTGGAGTGGGCTAGCGTTAAATGACGAGCAGTACTTC. This gives the protein CAWSGLALNDEQYF.

This chain joins TRBV13 and TRBJ2-2; D unresolved. The CDR3 spans 12 residues. Germline lookup yields CDR1 PRHDT and CDR2 FYEKMQ (reference sequence). Trimming took off 4 bases at V and 5 bases at J, with 5 bases between the two ends. CDR3 sequence reads: CASSSTTGELFF. As DNA, the CDR3 is TGTGCCAGCAGCTCGACTACCGGGGAGCTGTTTTTT.

J is TRBJ1-1 and V is TRBV18; a possible D gene is TRBD1 (6 bases). The CDR3 has 17 residues. CDR1 and CDR2 (germline): KGHSH, LQKENI. V shed 3 bases and J shed 0 bases, with 17 bases lying between them. The CDR3 here is CASSPPNLRTVNTEAFF. CDR3 sequence (DNA): TGTGCCAGCTCACCTCCTAATCTCAGGACAGTGAACACTGAAGCTTTCTTT.

This chain uses TRBV28 with TRBJ1-1; 7 positions agree with TRBD1. V lost 4 bases and J lost 0; bases outside the gene matches: 5. The V gene's germline CDR1 is MDHEN and CDR2 SYDVKM. The CDR3 spans 15 residues. CDR3 region: CASSSYRGMNTEAFF. The CDR3 DNA is TGTGCCAGCAGTTCGTACAGGGGCATGAACACTGAAGCTTTCTTT.

V gene TRBV27 combines with J gene TRBJ2-5; 7 bases line up with TRBD1. V was clipped by 6 bases and J by 2 bases; unmatched bases: 9. The germline V gene has CDR1 MNHEY and CDR2 SMNVEV (reference sequence). The CDR3 loop spans 15 amino acids. The CDR3 sequence is CASRQGWGHQETQYF. CDR3 nucleotides: TGTGCCAGCAGACAGGGGTGGGGGCATCAAGAGACCCAGTACTTC.

The chain couples TRBV9 to TRBJ1-1; 7 positions match TRBD1. The ends lost 4 bases at V and 1 base at J; junction bases unmatched: 7. Germline V CDR1 and CDR2: SGDLS, YYNGEE. This CDR3 has 15 residues. The CDR3 DNA follows: TGTGCCAGCAGCAGTACAGGGGCTTCGAACACTGAAGCTTTCTTT. This sequence encodes CASSSTGASNTEAFF.

This clone was observed once. The chain joins TRBV2 to TRBJ1-2; a weak D match, TRBD1 (5 bases). CDR1 is SNHLY, CDR2 FYNNEI, per germline. This CDR3 has 14 amino acids. The ends were cut back, 7 bases at V and 1 base at J, with 13 bases in the middle. The DNA for the CDR3 is TGTGCCAGCAAAGGGGCAGGGATTAACTATGGCTACACCTTC. Its protein is CASKGAGINYGYTF.

The chain has TRBV2 and TRBJ2-5; D unclear. This CDR3 has 14 residues. The germline V gene has CDR1 SNHLY and CDR2 FYNNEI. V was trimmed by 5 bases and J by 2 bases, leaving 12 bases between them. CDR3 amino acids: CASSFVGGQETQYF. For the CDR3, the DNA is TGTGCCAGCAGTTTTGTTGGCGGTCAAGAGACCCAGTACTTC.

In its sample, this clone was seen a few times. The chain employs TRBV6-5 and TRBJ2-7, with D maybe TRBD1 (6 bases). The CDR3 is 13 residues long. V dropped 6 bases and J dropped 5 bases, with 14 bases sitting between them. Per germline, CDR1 MNHEY and CDR2 SVGAGI. This CDR3 is CASSTGTPDEQYF. The CDR3 DNA follows: TGTGCCAGCAGCACAGGGACCCCCGACGAGCAGTACTTC.

This clone has just one count. The chain employs TRBV6-5 and TRBJ1-2; 9 nucleotides match TRBD1. V gave up 7 bases and J gave up 7 bases; unmatched junction bases: 10. This CDR3 region has 14 residues. Germline loops: CDR1 MNHEY, CDR2 SVGAGI. The CDR3 sequence: CASIETGTGFGYTF. The CDR3 bases are TGTGCCAGCATCGAGACCGGGACAGGGTTTGGCTACACCTTC.